A selection of T cell receptor beta chains follows, all from one sample in a study of graft-versus-host responses after intestinal transplantation. TCRdb's copy holds only in-frame clones and misses some; the assay was immunoSEQ multiplex PCR. Seen here are over 3,500 clones, around 38% observed once, and the top ten hold 5.5% to 7%. The sequenced sample was alloreactive CD8+ T cells from a mixed lymphocyte reaction culture, obtained before transplantation. These receptors came from a human patient who was an organ donor for intestinal transplantation. Both conserved end residues are part of each CDR3. Each record gives: V gene, D gene, J gene, clone size, CDR3 DNA, CDR3 protein. D genes are given only for firm matches. Part of the rows lack a size; the others show once, few, many or a class for expanded clones.

TRBV7-9	-	TRBJ1-2	-	TGTGCCAGCAGCGCAGACAGATCGGCCCTTAACTATGGCTACACCTTC	CASSADRSALNYGYTF
TRBV7-3	TRBD1	TRBJ1-1	-	TGTGCCAGCAGTCTAACTCGTACCGGGACAGGGGTACTTGAAGCTTTCTTT	CASSLTRTGTGVLEAFF
TRBV10-1	TRBD2	TRBJ2-7	-	TGCGCCAGAAAGCGGGAGGGCCCCTACGAGCAGTACTTC	CARKREGPYEQYF
TRBV9	-	TRBJ2-2	-	TGTGCCAGCGGTGACTCCCTAAACACCGGGGAGCTGTTTTTT	CASGDSLNTGELFF
TRBV5-5	-	TRBJ1-5	-	TGTGCCAGCAGCTTGGAGAGGAGCCTCTACAATCAGCCCCAGCATTTT	CASSLERSLYNQPQHF
TRBV7-3	TRBD2	TRBJ2-7	-	TGTGCCAGCAGCCCGCCCGAGTCGAGCGGGAGGGCCCTTTTCTACGAGCAGTACTTC	CASSPPESSGRALFYEQYF
TRBV7-9	-	TRBJ2-4	-	TGTGCCAGCAGCCTAACCAGGGCCGGGGGTATAGCCAAAAACATTCAGTACTTC	CASSLTRAGGIAKNIQYF
TRBV5-4	TRBD1	TRBJ2-3	-	TGTGCCAGCAGCTTGTACAGGGGGGAGGACACAGATACGCAGTATTTT	CASSLYRGEDTDTQYF
TRBV28	TRBD2	TRBJ2-3	-	TGTGCCAGCAGTTTATGGTCTAGCGGGAGGGGCCGCCTCCGCTTCACAGATACGCAGTATTTT	CASSLWSSGRGRLRFTDTQYF
TRBV4-2	TRBD2	TRBJ2-1	-	TGTGCCAGCAGCCAAGATCTTTCGGGTAGCGGGATTTACAATGAGCAGTTCTTC	CASSQDLSGSGIYNEQFF
TRBV27	-	TRBJ2-7	-	TGTGCCAGCAGTCCCATTGGACAGCTCGAGCAGTACTTC	CASSPIGQLEQYF
TRBV27	TRBD1	TRBJ1-2	large	TGTGCCAGCAGTTTATCTGTCGGACAGGGGTCCCCGGGCTACACCTTC	CASSLSVGQGSPGYTF
TRBV5-6	-	TRBJ1-5	-	TGTGCCAGCAGCTTGGCCGGCGGTCAGCCCCAGCATTTT	CASSLAGGQPQHF
TRBV9	TRBD1	TRBJ2-7	-	TGTGCCAGCAGCGCCTCGGGACAGAGCCACTACGAGCAGTACTTC	CASSASGQSHYEQYF
TRBV4-2	TRBD1	TRBJ1-4	-	TGTGCCAGCAGCCAAGAACAGGGGGTATTTTCTAATGAAAAACTGTTTTTT	CASSQEQGVFSNEKLFF
TRBV19	TRBD2	TRBJ2-3	-	TGTGCCACCATAGCGGGAGGAGGGGCGGCAGATACGCAGTATTTT	CATIAGGGAADTQYF
TRBV21-1	-	TRBJ1-2	-	TGTGCCAGCACCCGTCGTCAGGAGGCTACTAGGGGCTACACCTTC	CASTRRQEATRGYTF
TRBV18	-	TRBJ2-6	large	TGTGCCAGCTCACCCGACCCGGGGTCCCTCTCTGGGGCCAACGTCCTGACTTTC	CASSPDPGSLSGANVLTF
TRBV7-6	-	TRBJ1-1	-	TGTGCCAGCAGCCCACCCGGGGCTGAAGCTTTCTTT	CASSPPGAEAFF
TRBV30	TRBD1	TRBJ2-7	few	TGTGCCTGGAGCGGACAGGGAGTCGAGCAGTACTTC	CAWSGQGVEQYF
TRBV14	-	TRBJ1-5	few	TGTGCCAGCAGCCCTTTTAGCGAGCCCCAGCATTTT	CASSPFSEPQHF
TRBV6-5	TRBD1	TRBJ2-7	-	TGTGCCAGCGCTTCCTCCCAGGGACAGGGGCAGGAGCAGTACTTC	CASASSQGQGQEQYF
TRBV6-5	TRBD1	TRBJ1-1	medium-sized	TGTGCCAGCAGAGAGACAGGGGACAACACTGAAGCTTTCTTT	CASRETGDNTEAFF
TRBV28	-	TRBJ1-5	few	TGTGCCAGCAGTTACAGGGAATTTCAGCCCCAGCATTTT	CASSYREFQPQHF
TRBV18	TRBD2	TRBJ2-1	-	TGTGCCAGCTCACCACCGACTAGCGGGATGCGGGAGCAGTTCTTC	CASSPPTSGMREQFF